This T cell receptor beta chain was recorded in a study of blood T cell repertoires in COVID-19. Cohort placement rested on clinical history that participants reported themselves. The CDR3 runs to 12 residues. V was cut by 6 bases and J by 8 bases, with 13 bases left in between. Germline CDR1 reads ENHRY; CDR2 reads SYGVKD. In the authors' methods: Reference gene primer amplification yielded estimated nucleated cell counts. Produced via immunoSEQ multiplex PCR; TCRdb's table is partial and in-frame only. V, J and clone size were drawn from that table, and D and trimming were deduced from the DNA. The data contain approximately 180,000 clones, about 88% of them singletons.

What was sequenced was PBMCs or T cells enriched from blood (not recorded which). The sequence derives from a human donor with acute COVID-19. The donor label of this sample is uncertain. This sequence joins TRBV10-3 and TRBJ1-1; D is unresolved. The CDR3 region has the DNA TGTGCCATCAGCGCTCTCGGTCCCGAAGCTTTCTTT. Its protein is CAISALGPEAFF.